What follows are 31 T cell receptor beta chains derived from one specimen sequenced in a study of CD8+CD57+ T cells in acquired aplastic anemia. Only patients with CD8+CD57+ cell expansion on flow cytometry were chosen for sequencing. Genomic DNA was employed as the template in profiling TCR beta VDJ and CDR3. One entry per CDR3 protein results from TCRdb running MiXCR on the reads. In the table there are 220,000 or so distinct CDR3 sequences, about 62% of which are singletons. The sequencing input was sorted CD4+, CD8+, or CD8+CD57+ T cells (not recorded which) from PBMCs. These TCRs come from a human donor with aplastic anemia.

The chain joins TRBV2 to TRBJ1-2; unclear D gene. The germline V gene has CDR1 SNHLY and CDR2 FYNNEI. This CDR3 contains 13 residues. The V end was cut by 5 bases, the J end by 4 bases, with 11 bases between. The CDR3 is CASSPLGLYGYTF. The DNA of the CDR3 is TGTGCCAGCAGTCCGCTCGGTCTCTATGGCTACACCTTC.

The rearrangement joins TRBV4-1 to TRBJ2-1; 9 nucleotides agree with TRBD1. Per the germline V gene, CDR1 is MGHRA and CDR2 is YSYEKL. CDR3 length: 16 residues. V lost 4 bases to trimming and J lost 4 bases; unmatched junction nucleotides: 8. This CDR3 reads CASSRSQGATYNEQFF. For the CDR3, the DNA is TGCGCCAGCAGCCGTTCACAGGGGGCCACATACAATGAGCAGTTCTTC.

The chain recombines TRBV6-1 with TRBJ2-5, with TRBD1 matching 7 bases. This CDR3 contains 15 residues. Germline V gene data show CDR1 as MNHNS and CDR2 as SASEGT. V lost 6 bases to trimming and J lost 5 bases; unmatched junction nucleotides: 12. As DNA, the CDR3 is TGTGCCAGCAGGAGAACGGGACAGCTTGGGGAGACCCAGTACTTC. It codes for CASRRTGQLGETQYF.

V is TRBV7-9 and J is TRBJ2-5; D remains unclear. The CDR3 has 13 amino acids. The germline V gene has CDR1 SEHNR and CDR2 FQNEAQ (reference sequence). The V gene lost 1 base and the J gene lost 3 bases, with 6 bases spanning the gap. CDR3 sequence (DNA): TGTGCCAGCAGCTTAGTTGCAGAAGAGACCCAGTACTTC. It specifies CASSLVAEETQYF. Drawing the rest from reference TRBV7-9 and TRBJ2-5, the complete variable domain is DTGVSQNPRHKITKRGQNVTFRCDPISEHNRLYWYRQTLGQGPEFLTYFQNEAQLEKSRLLSDRFSAERPKGSFSTLEIQRTEQGDSAMYLCASSLVAEETQYFGPGTRLLVL.

The chain is built from TRBV7-8 and TRBJ2-7, with TRBD2 matching over 12 bases. J lost 1 base, V lost 4 bases, and 11 bases had no gene match. The CDR3 extends over 18 amino acids. Germline V gives CDR1 SGHVS, CDR2 FQNEAQ. The CDR3 reads CASSYNFRTSGVSYEQYF. For the CDR3, the DNA is TGTGCCAGCAGCTATAATTTTCGGACTAGCGGGGTATCCTACGAGCAGTACTTC.

This clonotype was seen a single time. V is TRBV2 and J is TRBJ2-2; 14 positions agree with TRBD2. The CDR3 runs to 16 residues. Germline V CDR1 and CDR2: SNHLY, FYNNEI. With V trimmed by 6 bases and J by 3 bases, 3 bases remained unmatched. CDR3 coding DNA: TGTGCCAGCAGCAAGGGACTAGCGGGGGACACCGGGGAGCTGTTTTTT. Protein product: CASSKGLAGDTGELFF.

A few counts support this clonotype. This rearrangement joins TRBV7-6 to TRBJ1-6; no definite D call. Trimming left V 4 bases short and J 9 bases short, with 19 bases between. CDR3 length: 16 amino acids. Looked up from germline, CDR1 is SGHVS and CDR2 is FNYEAQ. CDR3 region: CASSSLPGAVFSPLHF. DNA for the CDR3: TGTGCCAGCAGCTCCCTGCCGGGTGCCGTATTTTCACCCCTCCACTTT.

CDR3 sequence: CSARPGQGVRNQPQHF. In nucleotides, the CDR3 is TGCAGTGCTAGGCCGGGACAGGGGGTCCGTAATCAGCCCCAGCATTTT. The gene calls are TRBV20-1 and TRBJ1-5; 11 bases map to TRBD1. J lost 4 bases, V lost 3 bases, and 8 bases had no gene match. Germline CDR1 reads DFQATT; CDR2 reads SNEGSKA (reference sequence). The CDR3 extends over 16 amino acids.

In this sample, this clonotype turned up many times. V is TRBV2 and J is TRBJ2-2; possible D gene TRBD2, 7 bases. The CDR3 is 16 residues long. V lost 3 bases to trimming and J lost 3 bases, with 14 bases between them. From germline, CDR1 is SNHLY and CDR2 FYNNEI. The CDR3 sequence is CASSDKGGQYTGELFF. The CDR3 region has the DNA TGTGCCAGCAGTGACAAGGGGGGGCAGTACACCGGGGAGCTGTTTTTT.

This clonotype has just one count. The rearrangement joins TRBV2 to TRBJ2-7; a weak D match, TRBD2 (6 bases). The V and J ends lost 6 bases and 7 bases respectively, with 19 bases between them. The germline CDR1 and CDR2 sequences are SNHLY and FYNNEI. This CDR3 is 14 amino acids long. CDR3 DNA sequence: TGTGCCAGCAGATCCAATTACCGGGGGTCGGAGCAGTACTTC. As protein: CASRSNYRGSEQYF. Full variable domain (rest looked up from reference TRBV2 and TRBJ2-7): EPEVTQTPSHQVTQMGQEVILRCVPISNHLYFYWYRQILGQKVEFLVSFYNNEISEKSEIFDDQFSVERPDGSNFTLKIRSTKLEDSAMYFCASRSNYRGSEQYFGPGTRLTVT.

The genes are TRBV24-1 and TRBJ2-1, with 9 positions matching TRBD1. V dropped 0 bases and J dropped 6; count of bases not matched to a gene: 5. Germline V lookup: CDR1 KGHDR, CDR2 SFDVKD. The CDR3 has 16 amino acids. As DNA, the CDR3 is TGTGCCACCAGTGATTTGCGGGACAGGGTAGGCAATGAGCAGTTCTTC. It specifies CATSDLRDRVGNEQFF.

This clonotype was recorded at least ten times. The V gene is TRBV6-5, the J gene TRBJ2-2, with 11 bases fitting TRBD1. Trimming removed 6 bases from V and 5 bases from J; junction bases left unmatched: 5. Germline V gene sequence: CDR1 MNHEY, CDR2 SVGAGI. The CDR3 length is 15 residues. CDR3 protein: CASRTGTGGTGELFF. CDR3 nucleotide sequence: TGTGCCAGCAGGACCGGGACAGGGGGAACCGGGGAGCTGTTTTTT.

The chain couples TRBV19 to TRBJ1-6; D is perhaps TRBD1 (5 bases). V was trimmed by 4 bases and J by 2 bases, leaving 9 bases between them. The germline V gene has CDR1 LNHDA and CDR2 SQIVND (reference sequence). The CDR3 consists of 15 residues. CDR3 sequence: CASSTQGTYNSPLHF. Written as DNA, the CDR3 is TGTGCCAGTAGTACCCAGGGCACCTATAATTCACCCCTCCACTTT.

This clonotype appeared many times. CDR3 DNA sequence: TGTGCCAGCAGCTTACAAGGGGGGGCCGATGGCTACACCTTC. Translating it yields CASSLQGGADGYTF. The V and J genes are TRBV6-5 and TRBJ1-2, with D perhaps matching TRBD1 (6 bases). This CDR3 has 14 amino acids. CDR1 and CDR2 from the germline V gene are MNHEY and SVGAGI. Trimming took off 6 bases at V and 6 bases at J, with 17 bases between the two ends.

V usage is TRBV25-1 and J usage is TRBJ2-1; 7 nucleotides match TRBD1. Per germline, CDR1 MGHDK and CDR2 SYGVNS. The CDR3 consists of 15 residues. With V trimmed by 5 bases and J by 1 base, 5 bases remained unmatched. The CDR3 here is CASSKQGRSYNEQFF. The CDR3, as DNA: TGTGCCAGCAGTAAACAGGGGCGTTCCTACAATGAGCAGTTCTTC.

This clonotype has a single count. This sequence joins TRBV7-6 and TRBJ2-1; no clear D gene. The CDR3 covers 13 residues. In germline, CDR1 is SGHVS, CDR2 FNYEAQ. V gave up 5 bases and J gave up 7 bases, with 12 bases separating them. This chain's CDR3 is CASSPAVENEQFF. CDR3 nucleotides: TGTGCCAGCAGCCCCGCGGTGGAGAATGAGCAGTTCTTC.

The DNA for the CDR3 is TGCAGTGCTAGCTCAGGGGCGTTTAACACTGAAGCTTTCTTT. Protein product: CSASSGAFNTEAFF. The chain combines TRBV20-1 with TRBJ1-1; D is perhaps TRBD1 (6 bases). The CDR3 totals 14 residues. CDR1 DFQATT and CDR2 SNEGSKA come from the germline V gene (reference sequence). V was cut by 3 bases and J by 2 bases, with 13 bases left in between.

The sample holds a few counts of this clonotype. The CDR3 region is CASSLGRYEQYF. The CDR3 DNA sequence: TGTGCCAGCAGCCTCGGAAGATACGAGCAGTACTTC. J is TRBJ2-7 and V is TRBV2; D remains unclear. The germline CDR1 and CDR2 sequences are SNHLY and FYNNEI. The V and J ends lost 6 bases and 4 bases respectively, with 10 bases between them. There are 12 residues in the CDR3.

This chain links TRBV5-1 with TRBJ2-1, with D tentatively TRBD1 (6 bases). The CDR3 loop spans 17 amino acids. V lost 3 bases and J lost 4, with 20 bases in between. CDR1 is SGHRS and CDR2 is YFSETQ in the germline V gene. The CDR3 coding sequence is TGCGCCAGCAGCTGGACTCCGGGACACCAAAAATACAATGAGCAGTTCTTC. Its protein is CASSWTPGHQKYNEQFF.

CDR3 protein: CASSLVDRRGKTQYF. In nucleotides, the CDR3 is TGTGCCAGCAGCTTAGTTGACCGCCGAGGGAAGACCCAGTACTTC. The V and J genes are TRBV7-8 and TRBJ2-5; D might be TRBD2 (5 bases). Germline values: CDR1 SGHVS, CDR2 FQNEAQ. The V end was cut by 1 base, the J end by 6 bases, with 15 bases between. This CDR3 has 15 amino acids.

This chain joins TRBV6-5 and TRBJ2-1; 7 bases map to TRBD1. Per the germline V gene, CDR1 is MNHEY and CDR2 is SVGAGI. This CDR3 has 14 residues. The junction had 6 bases not matched to a gene; V was cut back by 4 bases and J by 6 bases. The CDR3 coding sequence is TGTGCCAGCAGTTTGTGGACAGGAGGCAATGAGCAGTTCTTC. Translation gives CASSLWTGGNEQFF.

A few counts support this clonotype. The rearrangement links TRBV15 to TRBJ1-5, with D possibly matching TRBD1 (5 bases). Germline V gives CDR1 LNHNV, CDR2 YYDKDF (reference sequence). V shed 3 bases and J shed 0 bases, with 9 bases lying between them. CDR3 length: 15 amino acids. The CDR3: CATSSLRDSNQPQHF. The CDR3 bases are TGTGCCACCAGCAGCCTCAGGGATAGCAATCAGCCCCAGCATTTT.

A few counts support this clonotype. The chain carries TRBV2 and TRBJ2-7; D remains unclear. The V end lost 3 bases, the J end lost 2 bases, and 11 bases lay between the germline ends. Germline V lookup: CDR1 SNHLY, CDR2 FYNNEI. This CDR3 has 14 amino acids. CDR3: CASSEQGETYEQYF. The CDR3 DNA is TGTGCCAGCAGTGAGCAAGGTGAAACCTACGAGCAGTACTTC.

Turning to this clonotype: The CDR3 does not close with the conserved phenylalanine or tryptophan, likely indicating a read error. The chain is built from TRBV6-6 and TRBJ1-1; 12 nucleotides align to TRBD1. This CDR3 contains 14 residues. CDR1 is MNHNY and CDR2 is SVGAGI in the germline V gene (reference sequence). V shed 6 bases and J 5 bases; nucleotides not matched to a gene: 4. CDR3 in amino acids: CASRGTGGYTEAFL. The CDR3 DNA follows: TGTGCCAGCAGGGGGACAGGGGGCTATACTGAAGCTTTCCTT.

The J gene is TRBJ1-1, the V gene TRBV12-3 or TRBV12-4, with a possible D match to TRBD1 (5 bases). CDR3 size: 15 residues. Trimming stripped 8 bases from V and 0 bases from J, with 16 bases between. The CDR3 region has the DNA TGTGCCAGCTACGCCGTCCAGGGAATGAACACTGAAGCTTTCTTT. This gives the protein CASYAVQGMNTEAFF.

The table lists this clonotype with a count of one. The chain uses TRBV7-8 and TRBJ2-3; TRBD2 aligns across 9 bases. The CDR3 runs 16 residues. V lost 5 bases and J lost 1; bases outside the gene matches: 7. The germline gives CDR1 SGHVS, CDR2 FQNEAQ. The CDR3 sequence is CASSKRASGGTDTQYF. The CDR3 nucleotides are TGTGCCAGCAGCAAAAGGGCTAGCGGGGGCACAGATACGCAGTATTTT.

There are many counts of this clonotype. The chain recombines TRBV5-1 with TRBJ2-7; D not certain. The CDR3 is made up of 15 amino acids. CDR1 and CDR2 from the germline V gene are SGHRS and YFSETQ. V was trimmed by 1 base and J by 0 bases, leaving 11 bases between them. The CDR3 nucleotides read TGCGCCAGCAGCTTGATGGACGACAACTCCTACGAGCAGTACTTC. Protein product: CASSLMDDNSYEQYF.

V usage is TRBV15 and J usage is TRBJ2-3, with 11 bases matching TRBD2. From germline, CDR1 is LNHNV and CDR2 YYDKDF (reference sequence). This CDR3 has 17 residues. V dropped 4 bases and J dropped 0; count of bases not matched to a gene: 6. CDR3 bases: TGTGCCACCAGCAATAGCGGGGGGGGTTCGAGCACAGATACGCAGTATTTT. Its translation: CATSNSGGGSSTDTQYF.

As to this clonotype: A much larger clone differs by one base, so this may be a read error. The rearrangement joins TRBV12-3 or TRBV12-4 to TRBJ2-2; TRBD2 agrees at 7 bases. This CDR3 spans 12 amino acids. Here the CDR3 DNA reads TGTGCCAGCAACGGGGGGACCGGGGAGCTGGTTTTT. This sequence encodes CASNGGTGELVF.

The rearrangement joins TRBV12-3 or TRBV12-4 to TRBJ2-5; D may be TRBD1 (5 bases). The CDR3 length is 13 residues. Trimming left V 6 bases short and J 7 bases short, with 15 bases between. CDR3 sequence (DNA): TGTGCCAGCAGGACGACAGTTACTGGGACCCAGTACTTC. It translates to CASRTTVTGTQYF.

This clonotype was detected ten times or more. This chain connects TRBV4-1 to TRBJ2-7; unclear D gene. Trimming removed 0 bases at V and 0 bases at J, with 9 bases between. The CDR3 covers 15 residues. CDR1 and CDR2 (germline): MGHRA, YSYEKL. The CDR3 DNA follows: TGCGCCAGCAGCCAAGACACACTGAGCTCCTACGAGCAGTACTTC. Its protein is CASSQDTLSSYEQYF.